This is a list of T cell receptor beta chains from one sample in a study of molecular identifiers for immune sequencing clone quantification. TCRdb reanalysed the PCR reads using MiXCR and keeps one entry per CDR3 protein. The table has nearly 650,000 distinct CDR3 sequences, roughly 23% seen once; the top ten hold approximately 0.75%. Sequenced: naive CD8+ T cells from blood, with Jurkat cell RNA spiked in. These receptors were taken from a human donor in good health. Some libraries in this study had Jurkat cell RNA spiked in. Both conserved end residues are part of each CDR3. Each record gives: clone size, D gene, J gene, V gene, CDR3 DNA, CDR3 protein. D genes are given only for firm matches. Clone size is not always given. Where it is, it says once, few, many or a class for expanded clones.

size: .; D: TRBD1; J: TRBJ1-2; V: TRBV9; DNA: TGTGCCAGCAGCGTTGGAGGGGGCGTACGGGGCTACACCTTC; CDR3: CASSVGGGVRGYTF
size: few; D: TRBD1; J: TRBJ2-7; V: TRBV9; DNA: TGTGCCAGCAGCGCGGCAGGGGGATCCTACGAGCAGTACTTC; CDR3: CASSAAGGSYEQYF
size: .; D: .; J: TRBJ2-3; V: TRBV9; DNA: TGTGCCAGCAGCGTTAGATCCAGGGGTTGGTTGACAGATACGCAGTATTTT; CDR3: CASSVRSRGWLTDTQYF
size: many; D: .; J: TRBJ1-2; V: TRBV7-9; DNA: TGTGCCAGCAGCTCCCAGGACGGATCTAACTATGGCTACACCTTC; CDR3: CASSSQDGSNYGYTF
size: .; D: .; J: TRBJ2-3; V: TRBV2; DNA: TGTGCCAGTACTGATGAGCGGGATACGCAGTATTTT; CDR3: CASTDERDTQYF
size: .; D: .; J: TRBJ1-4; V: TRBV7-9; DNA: TGTGCCAGCGGCCGGGACGGAGATAGTGGAAAACTGTATTTT; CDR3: CASGRDGDSGKLYF
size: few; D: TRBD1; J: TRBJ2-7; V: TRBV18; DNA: TGTGCCAGCTCACCACTGGGACAGGAAAATTACGAGCAGTACTTC; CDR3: CASSPLGQENYEQYF
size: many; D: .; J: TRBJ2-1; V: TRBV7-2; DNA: TGTGCCAGCAGCTTTGGTGTAGCAACCGATGAGCAGTTCTTC; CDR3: CASSFGVATDEQFF
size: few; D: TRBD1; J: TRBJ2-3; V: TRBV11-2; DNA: TGTGCCAGCAGCCCCAGCGGGGACAGGGGGTCCACAGATACGCAGTATTTT; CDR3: CASSPSGDRGSTDTQYF
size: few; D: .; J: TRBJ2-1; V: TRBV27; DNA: TGTGCCAGCAGTTTATTGGGGACCGCAAGCTCCTACAATGAGCAGTTCTTC; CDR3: CASSLLGTASSYNEQFF
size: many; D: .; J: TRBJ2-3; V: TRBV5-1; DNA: TGCGCCAGCAGCTTGATATGGGGCACAGATACGCAGTATTTT; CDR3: CASSLIWGTDTQYF
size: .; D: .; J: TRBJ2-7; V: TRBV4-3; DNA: TGCGCCAGCAGCCAAGATTTCGCGGGGGCCCCCTACGAGCAGTACTTC; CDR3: CASSQDFAGAPYEQYF
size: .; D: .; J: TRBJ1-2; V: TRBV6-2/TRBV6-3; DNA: TGTGCCAGCAGTTACGTAGCAGGGTTGTCTGGCTACACCTTC; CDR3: CASSYVAGLSGYTF
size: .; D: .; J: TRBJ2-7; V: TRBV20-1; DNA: TGCAGTGCTAGAGAAGTGGCAAGGCTGGACTACGAGCAGTACTTC; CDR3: CSAREVARLDYEQYF
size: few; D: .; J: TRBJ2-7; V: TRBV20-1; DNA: TGCAGTGCTACCCCTTTAGTGGGCCCTACCTACGAGCAGTACTTC; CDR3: CSATPLVGPTYEQYF
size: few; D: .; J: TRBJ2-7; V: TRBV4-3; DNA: TGCGCCAGCAGCCCGACCGACTCGAGTAGCTCCTACGAGCAGTACTTC; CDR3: CASSPTDSSSSYEQYF
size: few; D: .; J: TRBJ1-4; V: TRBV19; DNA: TGTGCCAGTAGTCCCCGGGGGGCTGATCTATTTGAAAAACTGTTTTTT; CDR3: CASSPRGADLFEKLFF
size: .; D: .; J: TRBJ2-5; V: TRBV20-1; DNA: TGCAGTGCTAGAGATCACTCTGGGATGGAGCGGTACCAAGAGACCCAGTACTTC; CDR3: CSARDHSGMERYQETQYF
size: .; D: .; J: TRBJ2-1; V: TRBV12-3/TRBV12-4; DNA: TGTGCCAGCAGTTTCGAGAATGAGCGGTTCTTC; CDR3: CASSFENERFF
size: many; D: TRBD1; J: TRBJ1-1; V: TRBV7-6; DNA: TGTGCCAGCAGCATAAGGACAGGGGACACTGAAGCTTTCTTT; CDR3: CASSIRTGDTEAFF
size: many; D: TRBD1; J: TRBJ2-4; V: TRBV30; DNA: TGTGCCTGGAGTGATAACAGGGGGCGAGCCAAAAACATTCAGTACTTC; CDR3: CAWSDNRGRAKNIQYF
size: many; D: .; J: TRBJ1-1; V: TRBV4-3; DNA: TGCGCCAGCAGCCGCCAGGGAGAGGGCACTGAAGCTTTCTTT; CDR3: CASSRQGEGTEAFF
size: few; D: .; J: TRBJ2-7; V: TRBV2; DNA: TGTGCCAGCAGTTGGGATAGCGGAACCTACGAGCAGTACTTC; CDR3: CASSWDSGTYEQYF
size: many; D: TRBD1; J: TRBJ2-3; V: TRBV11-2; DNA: TGTGCCAGCAGCTTAGAGGGACAGAACACAGATACGCAGTATTTT; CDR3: CASSLEGQNTDTQYF
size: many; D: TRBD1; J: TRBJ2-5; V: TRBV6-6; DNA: TGTGCCAGCAGCCTGGGGACAGCCCAAGAGACCCAGTACTTC; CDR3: CASSLGTAQETQYF
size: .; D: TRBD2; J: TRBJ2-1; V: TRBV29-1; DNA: TGCAGCGTTGAGTCTAGCGGGGGACCCTACAATGGGCAGTTCTTC; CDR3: CSVESSGGPYNGQFF
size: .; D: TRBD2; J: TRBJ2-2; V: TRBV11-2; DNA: TGTGCCAGCAGTTTAGGCGGGGGGGCCGCGGAGCTGTTTTTT; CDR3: CASSLGGGAAELFF
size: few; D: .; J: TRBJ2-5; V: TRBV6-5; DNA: TGTGCCAGCAGTCGACTAGACCAAGAGACCCAGTACTTC; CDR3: CASSRLDQETQYF
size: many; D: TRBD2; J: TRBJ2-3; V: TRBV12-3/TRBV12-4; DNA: TGTGCCAGCAGTTTGGAAATTATTAGCGGGAGCACAGATACGCAGTATTTT; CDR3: CASSLEIISGSTDTQYF
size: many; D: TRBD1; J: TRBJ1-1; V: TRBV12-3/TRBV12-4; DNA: TGTGCCAGCAGTTCCGGGACAGCCTTGGCTGAAGCTTTCTTT; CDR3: CASSSGTALAEAFF
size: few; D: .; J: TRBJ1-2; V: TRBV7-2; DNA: TGTGCCAGCAGCTTAAAGTATGGCTACACCTTC; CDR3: CASSLKYGYTF
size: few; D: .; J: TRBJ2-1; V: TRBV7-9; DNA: TGTGCCAGCAGCTCTGGGAACAGCAAATCCTACAATGAGCAGTTCTTC; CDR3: CASSSGNSKSYNEQFF
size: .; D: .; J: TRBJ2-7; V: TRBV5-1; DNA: TGCGCCAGCAGCTTGGAGGACAACCTCTACGAGCAGTACTTC; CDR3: CASSLEDNLYEQYF
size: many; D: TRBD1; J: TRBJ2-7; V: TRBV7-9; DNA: TGTGCCAGCAGCGAGACAGGGTACGAGCAGTACTTC; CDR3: CASSETGYEQYF
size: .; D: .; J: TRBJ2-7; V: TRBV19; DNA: TGTGCCAGTAGTATTTTCCAGCAGGGGAACGAGCAGTACTTC; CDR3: CASSIFQQGNEQYF
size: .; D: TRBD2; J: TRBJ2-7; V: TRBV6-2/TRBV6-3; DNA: TGTGCCAGCAGATCCGGACTAGACTACGAGCAGTACTTC; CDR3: CASRSGLDYEQYF
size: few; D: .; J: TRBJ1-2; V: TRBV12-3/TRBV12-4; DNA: TGTGCCAGCAGTTTAGTTTCAGGATATGGCTACACCTTC; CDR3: CASSLVSGYGYTF
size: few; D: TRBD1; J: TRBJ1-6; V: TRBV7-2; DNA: TGTGCCAGTGGACCCTGGACAGGCCATAATTCACCCCTCCACTTT; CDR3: CASGPWTGHNSPLHF
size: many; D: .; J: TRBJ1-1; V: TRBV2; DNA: TGTGCCAGCAGTGAAGGCACTGAAGCTTTCTTT; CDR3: CASSEGTEAFF
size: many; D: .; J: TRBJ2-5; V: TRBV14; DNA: TGTGCCAGCAGCCAAGGGGGTCCTCAAGAGACCCAGTACTTC; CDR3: CASSQGGPQETQYF
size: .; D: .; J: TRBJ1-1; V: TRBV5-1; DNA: TGCACCTGCAGCTTTCAGGGTGAGGGTTGGCCTGAAGCTTTCTTT; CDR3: CTCSFQGEGWPEAFF
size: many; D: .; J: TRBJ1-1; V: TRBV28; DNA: TGTGCCAGCAGTTTTTCCCGAGGGGGCACTGAAGCTTTCTTT; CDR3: CASSFSRGGTEAFF
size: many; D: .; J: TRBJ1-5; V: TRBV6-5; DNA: TGTGCCAGCAGTAGGACGGGGCAATCAGAACCCCAGCATTTT; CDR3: CASSRTGQSEPQHF
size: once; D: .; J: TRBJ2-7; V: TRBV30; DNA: TGTGCCTGGTCCCCAGGCTGCGAGCAGTACTTC; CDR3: CAWSPGCEQYF
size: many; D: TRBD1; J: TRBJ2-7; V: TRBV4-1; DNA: TGCGCCAGCAGCTCCGGGACAGGGGAGTACGAGCAGTACTTC; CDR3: CASSSGTGEYEQYF
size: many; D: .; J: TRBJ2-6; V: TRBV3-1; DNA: TGTGCCAGCCAACAGTCTGCTTTCGGTGGGGCCAACGTCCTGACTTTC; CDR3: CASQQSAFGGANVLTF
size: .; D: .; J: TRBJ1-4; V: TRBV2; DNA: TGTGCCAGCAGTGCGGCCCCACACAGTGCAACTAATGAAAAACTGTTTTTT; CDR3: CASSAAPHSATNEKLFF